A single sample is the source of the 18 T cell receptor beta chains below, sequenced in a study of cytomegalovirus exposure and HLA in healthy donors. A multiplex PCR was run with 60 Vbeta primers and 13 Jbeta primers. Profiling relied on immunoSEQ multiplex PCR, and the TCRdb table lists in-frame clones only, not all of them. The sample's table shows approximately 120,000 clones. Sequencing was carried out using PBMCs. Receptor source: a woman aged 60-75 years in good health and CMV-seronegative.

The chain joins TRBV15 to TRBJ2-7, with D perhaps matching TRBD1 (5 bases). Germline values: CDR1 LNHNV, CDR2 YYDKDF (reference sequence). This CDR3 comprises 15 residues. The V end lost 0 bases, the J end lost 2 bases, and 11 bases lay between the germline ends. This CDR3 reads CATSRDRTYTYEQYF. The CDR3 region has the DNA TGTGCCACCAGCAGAGACAGGACATATACCTACGAGCAGTACTTC.

The J gene is TRBJ1-2, the V gene TRBV4-1; D remains unclear. The ends were cut back, 3 bases at V and 8 bases at J, with 16 bases in the middle. The CDR3 length is 14 residues. CDR1 is MGHRA and CDR2 is YSYEKL in the germline V gene. CDR3 in DNA: TGCGCCAGCAGCCACGAGGGTGACGCGAGAGGCTACACCTTC. It encodes CASSHEGDARGYTF.

CDR3 bases: TGCGCCAGCGCCCAGGGGCTAGCGGGGTACTACGAGCAGTACTTC. The encoded protein is CASAQGLAGYYEQYF. The chain carries TRBV5-1 and TRBJ2-7, with 9 bases lining up with TRBD2. The CDR3 contains 15 residues. Trimming removed 7 bases from V and 3 bases from J; junction bases left unmatched: 11. The germline gives CDR1 SGHRS, CDR2 YFSETQ.

The gene calls are TRBV30 and TRBJ2-5, with a tentative D call TRBD2 (7 bases). V was clipped by 8 bases and J by 1 base, with 23 bases between them. There are 16 residues in the CDR3. Per the germline V gene, CDR1 is GTSNPN and CDR2 is SVGIG (reference sequence). CDR3 sequence: CAGDGGLRGGQETQYF. Here the CDR3 DNA reads TGTGCCGGGGACGGGGGGTTGAGAGGGGGCCAAGAGACCCAGTACTTC.

This sequence joins TRBV13 and TRBJ1-6; a weak D match, TRBD1 (6 bases). CDR1 is PRHDT and CDR2 is FYEKMQ in the germline V gene (reference sequence). The CDR3 runs to 14 residues. V lost 3 bases and J 6 bases, leaving 9 bases between the germline ends. As DNA, the CDR3 is TGTGCCAGCAGCTTGACAGGAACTAATTCACCCCTCCACTTT. It yields the protein CASSLTGTNSPLHF.

Comments on this clone: Compared with germline, one end of the junction differs, possibly owing to a read error. The V and J genes are TRBV10-2 and TRBJ1-2; D is perhaps TRBD1 (5 bases). The CDR3 extends over 14 amino acids. The V gene's germline CDR1 is WSHSY and CDR2 SAAADI. CDR3 nucleotide sequence: TGCGCCACCAGTCAAAAGACAGTAAACTATGGCTACACCTTC. This sequence encodes CATSQKTVNYGYTF.

V is TRBV6-6 and J is TRBJ2-5; 8 bases match TRBD2. The trim removed 6 bases at V and 5 bases at J, leaving 11 bases unmatched. Germline lookup yields CDR1 MNHNY and CDR2 SVGAGI (reference sequence). There are 15 residues in the CDR3. The CDR3 region is CASSRGGDPGETQYF. CDR3 sequence (DNA): TGTGCCAGCAGCCGGGGGGGGGACCCCGGTGAGACCCAGTACTTC.

J is TRBJ2-7 and V is TRBV7-3; the match to TRBD1 covers 10 bases. CDR3 length equals 15 residues. The germline CDR1 and CDR2 sequences are SGHTA and FQGTGA. J gave up 3 bases and V 1 base, and 3 bases lay outside the gene matches. The chain's CDR3 is CASSLKGTGDYEQYF. CDR3 sequence (DNA): TGTGCCAGCAGCTTAAAGGGGACAGGGGACTACGAGCAGTACTTC. The variable domain in full, completed from reference TRBV7-3 and TRBJ2-7, reads GAGVSQTPSNKVTEKGKYVELRCDPISGHTALYWYRQSLGQGPEFLIYFQGTGAADDSGLPNDRFFAVRPEGSVSTLKIQRTERGDSAVYLCASSLKGTGDYEQYFGPGTRLTVT.

The CDR3 loop reads CSVVRQGYGTEAFF. In DNA, the CDR3 is TGCAGCGTTGTTCGGCAGGGATATGGCACTGAAGCTTTCTTT. The chain has TRBV29-1 and TRBJ1-1; maybe TRBD1 (5 bases). Looked up from germline, CDR1 is SQVTM and CDR2 is ANQGSEA. The CDR3 is 14 residues long. V dropped 4 bases and J dropped 4 bases, with 16 bases sitting between them.

The chain joins TRBV30 to TRBJ1-4, with 9 bases that match TRBD1. Trimming at V came to 0 bases and at J to 4 bases, leaving 12 bases not matched to a gene. There are 18 residues in the CDR3. Germline lookup yields CDR1 GTSNPN and CDR2 SVGIG (reference sequence). This chain's CDR3 is CAWSVRGKGQGLNEKLFF. CDR3 in DNA: TGTGCCTGGAGTGTACGGGGGAAGGGACAGGGCCTTAATGAAAAACTGTTTTTT.

The chain uses TRBV11-3 and TRBJ2-7; TRBD2 aligns across 10 bases. Germline CDR1 and CDR2: SGHNT and YENEEA. J was trimmed by 6 bases and V by 1 base; bases with no gene match: 6. The CDR3 sequence is 15 residues long. CDR3 coding DNA: TGTGCCAGCAGCTTAGCAGAGCGGGAGGGCCGCGAGCAGTACTTC. Amino acids: CASSLAEREGREQYF.

The rearrangement joins TRBV7-2 to TRBJ2-7, with 7 bases lining up with TRBD2. Germline CDR1 is SGHTA and CDR2 is FQGNSA. The CDR3 runs to 15 residues. With 5 bases clipped from V and 0 bases from J, the junction kept 7 bases outside the gene matches. The CDR3 sequence: CASSTSSGTSYEQYF. The DNA for the CDR3 is TGTGCCAGCAGCACCTCTAGCGGTACCTCCTACGAGCAGTACTTC. Full variable domain (missing parts from reference TRBV7-2 and TRBJ2-7): GAGVSQSPSNKVTEKGKDVELRCDPISGHTALYWYRQSLGQGLEFLIYFQGNSAPDKSGLPSDRFSAERTGGSVSTLTIQRTQQEDSAVYLCASSTSSGTSYEQYFGPGTRLTVT.

CDR3 residues: CATTWTGGSISGNTIYF. In nucleotides, the CDR3 is TGTGCCACCACATGGACAGGCGGATCCATATCTGGAAACACCATATATTTT. The chain has TRBV19 and TRBJ1-3, with 7 bases fitting TRBD1. CDR3 length equals 17 residues. The V gene's germline CDR1 is LNHDA and CDR2 SQIVND (reference sequence). J was trimmed by 1 base and V by 10 bases; bases with no gene match: 16.

The chain uses TRBV6-6 and TRBJ2-7; no firm D call. Looked up from germline, CDR1 is MNHNY and CDR2 is SVGAGI (reference sequence). Between the trimmed V and J ends, which lost 8 bases and 0 bases, there was a span of 14 bases. The CDR3 runs to 14 residues. The CDR3 DNA is TGTGCCAGCCAGTGGATGGGCAGCTCCTACGAGCAGTACTTC. Encoded protein: CASQWMGSSYEQYF.

The genes are TRBV5-5 and TRBJ2-5, with 9 bases aligning to TRBD2. Germline loops: CDR1 SGHKS, CDR2 YYEKEE (reference sequence). J lost 5 bases, V lost 4 bases, and 9 bases had no gene match. This CDR3 contains 15 residues. The CDR3 sequence is CASSRLAVSMETQYF. DNA of the CDR3: TGTGCCAGCAGCAGACTAGCGGTTTCGATGGAGACCCAGTACTTC.

The chain carries TRBV28 and TRBJ1-1; 8 bases align to TRBD1. The germline CDR1 and CDR2 sequences are MDHEN and SYDVKM. V gave up 2 bases and J gave up 4 bases; unmatched junction bases: 9. The CDR3 length is 16 residues. CDR3 sequence (DNA): TGTGCCAGCAGTTTAACGCAGGGGGCTGGGAGCACTGAAGCTTTCTTT. Its protein product is CASSLTQGAGSTEAFF.

V gene TRBV7-9 combines with J gene TRBJ1-4; 11 bases match TRBD1. The trim removed 3 bases at V and 6 bases at J, leaving 6 bases unmatched. Germline-derived CDR1 and CDR2 are SEHNR and FQNEAQ (reference sequence). This CDR3 has 16 residues. Here the CDR3 DNA reads TGTGCCAGCAGCTTCGGGACAGGGGGACGATATGAAAAACTGTTTTTT. It codes for CASSFGTGGRYEKLFF.

The V and J genes are TRBV28 and TRBJ2-2; TRBD1 matches 9 bases. CDR3 length: 16 residues. V shed 4 bases and J 2 bases; nucleotides not matched to a gene: 5. CDR1 is MDHEN, CDR2 SYDVKM, per germline. The CDR3 region is CASSSPGQGNTGELFF. The CDR3 nucleotides are TGTGCCAGCAGTTCACCGGGACAGGGTAACACCGGGGAGCTGTTTTTT.